This is a list of T cell receptor beta chains from one sample in a study of CD8 T cells in Susac syndrome. From the immunoSEQ multiplex PCR reads, TCRdb called clonotypes with MiXCR, one entry per CDR3 protein. The sample yields around 46,000 distinct CDR3 sequences, over 90% seen once. Sequenced sample: CD8+ T cells from PBMCs. The receptors were gathered from a human donor in good health. The CDR3 runs from the conserved cysteine through the conserved F or W. The order of the fields is J gene, V gene, clone size, CDR3 protein. Size is omitted from some rows. Given values are once, few, many or a class for expanded clones.

>TRBJ2-6|TRBV9|-
CASSGALTLEVPSGANVLTF
>TRBJ1-4|TRBV20-1|-
CSARDQGFRELFF
>TRBJ2-3|TRBV27|-
CASGWDTLGDTQYF
>TRBJ2-2|TRBV20-1|-
CSAREREFTGELFF
>TRBJ1-1|TRBV4-2|-
CASSQDRETEAFF
>TRBJ2-7|TRBV27|few
CASSFSAGTGSREQYF
>TRBJ2-7|TRBV7-8|few
CASSLDLANSYEQYF
>TRBJ2-7|TRBV5-1|-
CASSVGLHYEQYF
>TRBJ1-1|TRBV20-1|-
CSARDKGYPEAFF
>TRBJ2-7|TRBV5-6|-
CASHQTGVVLGANYEQYF
>TRBJ2-1|TRBV6-5|-
CASRPTSGPFDEQFF
>TRBJ2-1|TRBV15|-
CATSREGTSGYNEQFF
>TRBJ1-1|TRBV7-5|-
CISVSEVLGDGQATEAFF
>TRBJ1-1|TRBV19|few
CASSSGTEAFF
>TRBJ1-2|TRBV30|-
CAWRETVDGYTF
>TRBJ1-5|TRBV7-9|-
CASSSGNTGSNQPQHF
>TRBJ2-3|TRBV18|-
CASLSIGSTEDTQYF
>TRBJ2-1|TRBV19|-
CASSVDMEDNEQFF
>TRBJ2-7|TRBV6-6|-
CASSYSEDSGIYEQYF
>TRBJ2-3|TRBV29-1|-
CSAWGREHSNTQYF
>TRBJ2-1|TRBV20-1|-
CSAMSRRRTYNEQFF
>TRBJ2-1|TRBV4-1|-
CASSQEAPPSYNEQFF
>TRBJ2-7|TRBV5-6|-
CASSLGTGGPTYEQYF
>TRBJ2-3|TRBV27|-
CASSLSLILAGGPHTQYF
>TRBJ1-1|TRBV6-2/TRBV6-3|once
CASSYSQVSEAFF
>TRBJ2-5|TRBV27|once
CASSLWGIGTQYF
>TRBJ2-1|TRBV7-9|-
CASSSEREGHNEQFF
>TRBJ2-3|TRBV3-1|-
CASSPNSGRATDTQYF
>TRBJ2-2|TRBV29-1|-
CSAVVGTGYTGELFF
>TRBJ2-3|TRBV20-1|-
CSARYENTDTQYF
>TRBJ1-1|TRBV14|-
CASSPGWRGEAFF
>TRBJ2-7|TRBV6-2/TRBV6-3|once
CASGLAEAYEQYF
>TRBJ2-7|TRBV5-1|few
CASSLTGNEQYF
>TRBJ2-3|TRBV6-5|-
CASSYLRDTDTQYF
>TRBJ2-7|TRBV19|-
CASSRNWRAGVYEQYF
>TRBJ1-5|TRBV19|-
CASSIRDWGQPQHF
>TRBJ2-3|TRBV24-1|-
CATSDFPRTDTQYF